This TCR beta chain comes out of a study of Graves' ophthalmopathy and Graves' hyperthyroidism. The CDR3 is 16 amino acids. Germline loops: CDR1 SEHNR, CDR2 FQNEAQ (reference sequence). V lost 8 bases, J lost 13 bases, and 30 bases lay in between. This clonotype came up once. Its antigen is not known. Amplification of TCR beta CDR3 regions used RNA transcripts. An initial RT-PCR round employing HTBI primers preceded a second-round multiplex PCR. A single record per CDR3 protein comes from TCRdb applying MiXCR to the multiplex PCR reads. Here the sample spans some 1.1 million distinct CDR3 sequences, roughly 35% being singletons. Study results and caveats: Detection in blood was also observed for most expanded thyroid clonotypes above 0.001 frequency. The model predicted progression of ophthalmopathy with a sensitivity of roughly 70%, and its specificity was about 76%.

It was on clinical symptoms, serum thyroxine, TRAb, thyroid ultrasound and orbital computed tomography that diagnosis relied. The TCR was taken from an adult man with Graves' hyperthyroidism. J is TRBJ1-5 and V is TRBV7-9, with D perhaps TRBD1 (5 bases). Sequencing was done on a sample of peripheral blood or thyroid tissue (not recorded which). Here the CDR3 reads CASSPRGGSMVGEQHF. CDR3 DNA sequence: TGTGCCAGCTCACCAAGAGGTGGGTCGATGGTGGGGGAGCAGCATTTT.